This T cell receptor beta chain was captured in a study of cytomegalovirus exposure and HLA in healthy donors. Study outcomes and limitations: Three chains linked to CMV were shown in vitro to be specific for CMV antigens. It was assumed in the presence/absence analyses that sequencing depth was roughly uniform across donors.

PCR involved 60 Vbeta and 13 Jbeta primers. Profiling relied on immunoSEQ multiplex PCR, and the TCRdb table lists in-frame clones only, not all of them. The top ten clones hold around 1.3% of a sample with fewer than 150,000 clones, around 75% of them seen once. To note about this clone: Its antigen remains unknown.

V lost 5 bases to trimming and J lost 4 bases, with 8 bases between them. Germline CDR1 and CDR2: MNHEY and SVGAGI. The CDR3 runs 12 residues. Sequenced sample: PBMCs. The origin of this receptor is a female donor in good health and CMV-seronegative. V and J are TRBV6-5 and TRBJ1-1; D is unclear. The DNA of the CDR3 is TGTGCCAGCAGTCGCGAGGCCACTGAAGCTTTCTTT. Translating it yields CASSREATEAFF.